This T cell receptor beta chain stems from a study of blood T cell repertoires in COVID-19. About the research overall: Sites in the United States, Italy and Spain provided acute and convalescent COVID-19 samples. Sources were T cells, B-cell-depleted T cells, or PBMCs; the material itself was cDNA or gDNA.

The CDR3 length is 13 residues. V lost 5 bases, J lost 8 bases, and 7 bases stayed unmatched. The germline V gene encodes CDR1 MNHEY and CDR2 SVGAGI. The authors' processing: Reference gene primer amplification gave estimated nucleated cell counts. Profiling relied on immunoSEQ multiplex PCR, and the TCRdb table lists in-frame clones only, not all of them. D and trimming were read from the DNA, whereas the V and J calls and clone size are those reported in that table. The sample includes 250,000 or so clones, 70% to 90% seen only once; the top ten take approximately 3.3%. Sequences were obtained from peripheral blood. The source of this sequence is a man aged 18 to 29 with active or convalescent COVID-19. The chain couples TRBV6-5 to TRBJ1-2, with 8 bases lining up with TRBD1. The CDR3 DNA is TGTGCCAGCAGTCACGGGACAGGTCCGGGCTACACCTTC. It specifies CASSHGTGPGYTF.